This is a list of T cell receptor beta chains from one sample in a study of metastatic and nonmetastatic thyroid tumors. TCRdb re-called the PCR reads through MiXCR. The sample includes 20,000 or so clones, 9% to 15% of them seen just once. The sequencing input was blood. These receptors all come from a male donor with papillary thyroid cancer or a benign thyroid nodule (not recorded which). Some clones in this sample may be carry-over from other donors' samples. Both conserved end residues are part of each CDR3. The D gene is left open where the match is weak. Only some rows state a clone size, as once, few, many or a class for expanded clones.

CDR3nt: TGTGCCAGCAGGATAGGACAGAACTATGGCTACACCTTC; CDR3aa: CASRIGQNYGYTF; d_gene: -; v_gene: TRBV28; abundance: -; j_gene: TRBJ1-2
CDR3nt: TGTGCCAGCAGTCCACGGACTGATAACTATGGCTACACCTTC; CDR3aa: CASSPRTDNYGYTF; d_gene: -; v_gene: TRBV27; abundance: medium-sized; j_gene: TRBJ1-2
CDR3nt: TGTGCCAGCAGTTTAGGAGTGGCAGATACGCAGTATTTT; CDR3aa: CASSLGVADTQYF; d_gene: -; v_gene: TRBV12-3/TRBV12-4; abundance: many; j_gene: TRBJ2-3
CDR3nt: TGCGCCAGCAGCACGAATAGCGGGAGTGTTGATGAGCAGTTCTTC; CDR3aa: CASSTNSGSVDEQFF; d_gene: TRBD2; v_gene: TRBV5-1; abundance: many; j_gene: TRBJ2-1
CDR3nt: TGTGCCAGCAGTTTTGCAGGGGTGAACACTGAAGCTTTCTTT; CDR3aa: CASSFAGVNTEAFF; d_gene: -; v_gene: TRBV12-3/TRBV12-4; abundance: few; j_gene: TRBJ1-1
CDR3nt: TGTGCCAGCAGCCCGGATACTTCTGAAGCTTTCTTT; CDR3aa: CASSPDTSEAFF; d_gene: -; v_gene: TRBV7-9; abundance: -; j_gene: TRBJ1-1
CDR3nt: TGTGCCAGCAGTTTGGCAAACCTCGATTATGGCTACACCTTC; CDR3aa: CASSLANLDYGYTF; d_gene: -; v_gene: TRBV28; abundance: few; j_gene: TRBJ1-2
CDR3nt: TGTGCCAGCAGCGATGTCGGGACTAGGGGAGGTTGGGAGCAGTTCTTC; CDR3aa: CASSDVGTRGGWEQFF; d_gene: TRBD2; v_gene: TRBV7-2; abundance: many; j_gene: TRBJ2-1
CDR3nt: TGCGCCAGCAGCTTGGGAGGGAAGGGCACAGATACGCAGTATTTT; CDR3aa: CASSLGGKGTDTQYF; d_gene: -; v_gene: TRBV5-1; abundance: many; j_gene: TRBJ2-3
CDR3nt: TGTACCAGCAGTTTTAGGCGAGATTCACCCCTCCACTTT; CDR3aa: CTSSFRRDSPLHF; d_gene: -; v_gene: TRBV12-3/TRBV12-4; abundance: -; j_gene: TRBJ1-6
CDR3nt: TGCAGTGCTAGCCAGGACACGGGCCAAGAGACCCAGTACTTC; CDR3aa: CSASQDTGQETQYF; d_gene: -; v_gene: TRBV20-1; abundance: -; j_gene: TRBJ2-5
CDR3nt: TGCAAAGCGGGAGACACATATACGCAGTATTTT; CDR3aa: CKAGDTYTQYF; d_gene: TRBD2; v_gene: TRBV20-1; abundance: -; j_gene: TRBJ2-3
CDR3nt: TGCGCCAGCAGCTCTGGACTACGCGCGAACACCGGGGAGCTGTTTTTT; CDR3aa: CASSSGLRANTGELFF; d_gene: -; v_gene: TRBV5-1; abundance: many; j_gene: TRBJ2-2
CDR3nt: TGCGCCAGCAGCTTGGGGCCAAGTGGGGGAAGTAGAGAAAAACTGTTTTTT; CDR3aa: CASSLGPSGGSREKLFF; d_gene: -; v_gene: TRBV5-1; abundance: many; j_gene: TRBJ1-4
CDR3nt: TGCGCCAGCAGCTTGGTAGTGGACTCTTGGGAGCAGTTCTTC; CDR3aa: CASSLVVDSWEQFF; d_gene: -; v_gene: TRBV5-1; abundance: many; j_gene: TRBJ2-1
CDR3nt: TGTGCCAGCTCACCGGACAGGGGCTCGGGGAAACTGTTTTTT; CDR3aa: CASSPDRGSGKLFF; d_gene: TRBD1; v_gene: TRBV18; abundance: many; j_gene: TRBJ1-4
CDR3nt: TGTGCCAGCAGTGAAGAGGGGGGACTAGCGGGAACGCAGTATTTT; CDR3aa: CASSEEGGLAGTQYF; d_gene: TRBD2; v_gene: TRBV2; abundance: many; j_gene: TRBJ2-3
CDR3nt: TGTGCCAGCAGCTTAGCACGGACAGGGACTGGCTACACCTTC; CDR3aa: CASSLARTGTGYTF; d_gene: TRBD1; v_gene: TRBV11-1; abundance: many; j_gene: TRBJ1-2
CDR3nt: TGTGCCAGCAGTGGGCCGGGACGACAGCCCCAGCATTTT; CDR3aa: CASSGPGRQPQHF; d_gene: -; v_gene: TRBV28; abundance: medium-sized; j_gene: TRBJ1-5
CDR3nt: TGCGGTGTGCAACGACAGGGGATGTCTGAGACCCAGTACTTC; CDR3aa: CGVQRQGMSETQYF; d_gene: TRBD1; v_gene: TRBV20-1; abundance: -; j_gene: TRBJ2-5
CDR3nt: TGTGCCAGCACCGACGAACCGGGGACTAGCGGGACTCGGGGCCACGAGCAGTACTTC; CDR3aa: CASTDEPGTSGTRGHEQYF; d_gene: TRBD2; v_gene: TRBV6-6; abundance: many; j_gene: TRBJ2-7
CDR3nt: TGTGCCAGCAAAGACACAGATACGCAGTATTTT; CDR3aa: CASKDTDTQYF; d_gene: -; v_gene: TRBV28; abundance: medium-sized; j_gene: TRBJ2-3
CDR3nt: TGCGCCAGGAAGGGCGGGCGGAACACTGAAGCTTTCTTT; CDR3aa: CARKGGRNTEAFF; d_gene: -; v_gene: TRBV10-1; abundance: many; j_gene: TRBJ1-1
CDR3nt: TGTGCCGTCAAACCCGGGATTACCTTATTGAACACTGAAGCTTTCTTT; CDR3aa: CAVKPGITLLNTEAFF; d_gene: -; v_gene: TRBV10-3; abundance: many; j_gene: TRBJ1-1
CDR3nt: TGTGCCAGCAGTAAACAGGGGAATCAGCCCCAGCATTTT; CDR3aa: CASSKQGNQPQHF; d_gene: TRBD1; v_gene: TRBV6-1; abundance: -; j_gene: TRBJ1-5
CDR3nt: TGTGCCAGCAACCGCAAATTTGCAACTAATGAAAAACTGTTTTTT; CDR3aa: CASNRKFATNEKLFF; d_gene: -; v_gene: TRBV7-3; abundance: many; j_gene: TRBJ1-4
CDR3nt: TGTGCCAGCAGTAGAGGGGGAGGACAGGGGTACAACGAGCAGTACTTC; CDR3aa: CASSRGGGQGYNEQYF; d_gene: TRBD1; v_gene: TRBV3-1; abundance: -; j_gene: TRBJ2-7
CDR3nt: TGTGCCAGCAGTATCAGCGGGGGAGGGTCCAATGAGCAGTTCTTC; CDR3aa: CASSISGGGSNEQFF; d_gene: TRBD2; v_gene: TRBV6-1; abundance: many; j_gene: TRBJ2-1
CDR3nt: TGTGCCAGCAGCCCCCCGGGTCATTCCTACAATGAGCAGTTCTTC; CDR3aa: CASSPPGHSYNEQFF; d_gene: -; v_gene: TRBV7-9; abundance: many; j_gene: TRBJ2-1
CDR3nt: TGTGCCAGCAGCGTTTTTACGGGACCAGGAGATACGCAGTATTTT; CDR3aa: CASSVFTGPGDTQYF; d_gene: -; v_gene: TRBV9; abundance: many; j_gene: TRBJ2-3
CDR3nt: TGTGCCAGCAGCGTAGGTTCCGCCGCCAATGAGCAGTTCTTC; CDR3aa: CASSVGSAANEQFF; d_gene: -; v_gene: TRBV9; abundance: many; j_gene: TRBJ2-1
CDR3nt: TGCAGTGCTAGAGATGGATGGGACAGGGGACCTAATGAAAAACTGTTTTTT; CDR3aa: CSARDGWDRGPNEKLFF; d_gene: TRBD1; v_gene: TRBV20-1; abundance: many; j_gene: TRBJ1-4
CDR3nt: TGTGCCAGCAGTTCGCAAGGGACAGGCCGTGATCAGCCCCAGCATTTT; CDR3aa: CASSSQGTGRDQPQHF; d_gene: TRBD1; v_gene: TRBV12-3/TRBV12-4; abundance: medium-sized; j_gene: TRBJ1-5
CDR3nt: TGTGCCAGCAGTGAACCAGGAACAATTAATCAGCCCCAGCATTTT; CDR3aa: CASSEPGTINQPQHF; d_gene: -; v_gene: TRBV2; abundance: many; j_gene: TRBJ1-5
CDR3nt: TGTGCCAGCAGTTACGGTAGCGGGGAACAAGAGACCCAGTACTTC; CDR3aa: CASSYGSGEQETQYF; d_gene: TRBD2; v_gene: TRBV6-2/TRBV6-3; abundance: -; j_gene: TRBJ2-5
CDR3nt: TGTGCCAGCAGCCCTATGCGGGGGGACTTTTTACTACCTCCCTACGAGCAGTACTTC; CDR3aa: CASSPMRGDFLLPPYEQYF; d_gene: TRBD2; v_gene: TRBV28; abundance: medium-sized; j_gene: TRBJ2-7
CDR3nt: TGTGCCAGCAGGGGGGCGGGACGGATCAACACCGGGGAGCTGTTTTTT; CDR3aa: CASRGAGRINTGELFF; d_gene: -; v_gene: TRBV27; abundance: many; j_gene: TRBJ2-2
CDR3nt: TGTGCCAGCAGTTACTGGGAAAGCGGGACTTCCTACGAGCAGTACTTC; CDR3aa: CASSYWESGTSYEQYF; d_gene: TRBD2; v_gene: TRBV6-6; abundance: few; j_gene: TRBJ2-7
CDR3nt: TGTGCCAGCAGTAAGACAGGGAGCTCCTACGAGCAGTACTTC; CDR3aa: CASSKTGSSYEQYF; d_gene: TRBD1; v_gene: TRBV6-1; abundance: medium-sized; j_gene: TRBJ2-7
CDR3nt: TGTGCCAGCATATTTCTTTGGCCTACCCTGGGTACGCGATACGAGCAGTACTTC; CDR3aa: CASIFLWPTLGTRYEQYF; d_gene: -; v_gene: TRBV6-2/TRBV6-3; abundance: few; j_gene: TRBJ2-7
CDR3nt: TGCAGTGCTAGAGACGAGCGGGAGGATTTCTACGAGCAGTACTTC; CDR3aa: CSARDEREDFYEQYF; d_gene: TRBD2; v_gene: TRBV20-1; abundance: medium-sized; j_gene: TRBJ2-7
CDR3nt: TGTGCCAGCATCGACCGCAAAAGGACAGGGGGTAGCCGGAACACTGAAGCTTTCTTT; CDR3aa: CASIDRKRTGGSRNTEAFF; d_gene: TRBD1; v_gene: TRBV2; abundance: many; j_gene: TRBJ1-1
CDR3nt: TGTGCCACCCTGGGACAGTCTGGAACCGGGGAGCTGTTTTTT; CDR3aa: CATLGQSGTGELFF; d_gene: TRBD1; v_gene: TRBV28; abundance: many; j_gene: TRBJ2-2
CDR3nt: TGTGCTAGTGGTCCCGGTGAGGGCACCATATATTTT; CDR3aa: CASGPGEGTIYF; d_gene: -; v_gene: TRBV12-5; abundance: -; j_gene: TRBJ1-3
CDR3nt: TGTGCCATCAGTGAGACTAGCGGTGGGGGCACAGATACGCAGTATTTT; CDR3aa: CAISETSGGGTDTQYF; d_gene: TRBD2; v_gene: TRBV10-3; abundance: many; j_gene: TRBJ2-3
CDR3nt: TGTGCCAGCAGTGCGGTACTAGCGCCCTCCTACAATGAGCAGTTCTTC; CDR3aa: CASSAVLAPSYNEQFF; d_gene: TRBD2; v_gene: TRBV27; abundance: -; j_gene: TRBJ2-1
CDR3nt: TGTGCCAGCAGTTTAGGGGGACAGAACAATCAGCCCCAGCATTTT; CDR3aa: CASSLGGQNNQPQHF; d_gene: TRBD1; v_gene: TRBV12-3/TRBV12-4; abundance: medium-sized; j_gene: TRBJ1-5
CDR3nt: TGTGCCAGCAGCTTAGGGCTAGCGGGACACACCGGGGAGCTGTTTTTC; CDR3aa: CASSLGLAGHTGELFF; d_gene: TRBD2; v_gene: TRBV7-4; abundance: -; j_gene: TRBJ2-2
CDR3nt: TGTGCCAGCAGTTTTGGCAGATTGGATACGCAGTATTTT; CDR3aa: CASSFGRLDTQYF; d_gene: -; v_gene: TRBV27; abundance: -; j_gene: TRBJ2-3